This T cell receptor (beta chain) was obtained from a study of T cell responses to AZD1222 COVID-19 vaccine (dated by TCRdb to the early 2020s). In terms of the full investigation: Because spike-specific TCR depth and breadth did not differ between the two schedules, AZD1222 recipients who got a second dose at roughly 4 weeks were pooled with those who got a second dose at roughly 12 weeks. A total of 230 to 250 trial participants underwent TCR sequencing, of whom approximately 210 received two doses of AZD1222 and about 26 received two doses of the MenACWY control vaccine. Trial participants were enrolled by age into subgroups of 18-55, 56-69 and 70-plus years, and about 150, 27 and 61 TCR-sequenced participants, respectively, were included in these subgroups. On the study overall, not on this receptor specifically: Reportedly, almost half of the unique spike-specific TCRs recognized epitopes lying outside the regions that are mutated in the B.1.351 and B.1.1.7 variants. After two AZD1222 doses, both the breadth and the depth of spike-specific TCRs were significantly higher than at day 0 and than in MenACWY recipients. In the small 56-69-year group, the increase in depth fell short of significance, most likely because of low power. Participants were mostly white British and included more females than males, and it was suggested by the authors that clonal diversity may have been underestimated. Only five or six AZD1222 recipients were SARS-CoV-2 seropositive at baseline, limiting conclusions about previously exposed vaccinees. The whole spike protein was spanned by vaccine-associated CD4 TCRs, and dominant responses were seen in regions 160-218 and 743-854. No day 14 peak-response samples were available, so repertoires were characterized only after the peak T cell response.

This clone appeared a single time. It has no known antigen specificity. Per-base qualities were not stored, and no clone one base away is much larger. The sample's time point label, in plain terms: baseline before first vaccination. Vaccinee samples came from UK trials COV001 and COV002, including a single-blind randomized controlled phase 2/3 trial of AZD1222 (ChAdOx1 nCoV-19) in healthy adults. Trial participant PBMC samples were collected at day 0 and day 28 after the second dose for TCRbeta chain sequencing. The trim is 5 bases for V and 10 bases for J, with a gap of 18 bases between the germline ends. The CDR3 goes from the cysteine to the phenylalanine over 14 residues. CDR3 DNA is the only sequence kept; it has 42 bases, read in frame from the first base. According to the germline V gene, CDR1 reads SGHTA and CDR2 reads FQGNSA. The CDR3 regions of human TCRbeta chains were analyzed by immunosequencing. Turning to the authors' computational methods: Repertoire TCRs were checked for matches against a reference library of SARS-CoV-2-specific TCRs that had been generated using the MIRA antigen-specificity platform. Breadth was defined as the fraction of unique TCRs that were SARS-CoV-2-associated, and depth was defined as the fraction of total T cells that were SARS-CoV-2-associated. Using the MIRA data, each spike-specific TCR was assigned both to the spike region to which the TCR was reactive and to a CD4 or CD8 class. Log10-transformed breadth and depth values were compared by one-way ANOVA with Sidak's multiple comparisons tests. TCRdb provides this immuneACCESS table in a form limited to in-frame rearrangements. Some clones are lacking; in checked studies, under half of them reflect an unresolved V gene, and why the rest are absent is not known. V and J calls plus clone size are reproduced from that table; the DNA served to infer D and trimming. Within this sample are over 150,000 clones, with about 85% of them counted one time only. The ten most abundant clones make up around 3% of the sample.

The rearrangement joined TRBV7-2 to TRBJ2-4; the D gene lacks a confident call. This sequence originates from an adult in good health. This specimen consisted of peripheral blood, obtained on day 0 of AZD1222 vaccination. The CDR3 here reads CASSPRTTSTIQYF. The DNA reads as follows: TGTGCCAGCAGCCCACGGACGACTTCAACAATTCAGTACTTC. The variable domain in full, with residues beyond the CDR3 obtained from the reference TRBV7-2 and TRBJ2-4 genes, is GAGVSQSPSNKVTEKGKDVELRCDPISGHTALYWYRQSLGQGLEFLIYFQGNSAPDKSGLPSDRFSAERTGGSVSTLTIQRTQQEDSAVYLCASSPRTTSTIQYFGAGTRLSVL.